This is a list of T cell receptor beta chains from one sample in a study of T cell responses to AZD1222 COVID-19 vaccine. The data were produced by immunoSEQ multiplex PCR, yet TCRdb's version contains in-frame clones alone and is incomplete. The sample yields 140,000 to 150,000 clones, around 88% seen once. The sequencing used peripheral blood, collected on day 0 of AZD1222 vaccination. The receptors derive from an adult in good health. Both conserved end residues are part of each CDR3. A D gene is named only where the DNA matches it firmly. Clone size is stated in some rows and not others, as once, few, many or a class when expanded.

CASSPVPPRARVIVDTEAFF TGCGCCAGCAGCCCAGTCCCCCCCCGGGCCAGGGTAATTGTTGACACTGAAGCTTTCTTT TRBV23-1 - - TRBJ1-1
CASSTGPRGYTF TGTGCCAGCAGTACCGGGCCTCGGGGCTACACCTTC TRBV28 - - TRBJ1-2
CASSLAGGRVGTDTQYF TGTGCCAGCAGTTTAGCGGGGGGGAGAGTGGGCACAGATACGCAGTATTTT TRBV27 - TRBD2 TRBJ2-3
CASSFRGTEAFF TGTGCCAGCAGTTTCCGTGGTACTGAAGCTTTCTTT TRBV28 - - TRBJ1-1
CAWSPGPGNTIYF TGTGCCTGGAGCCCCGGGCCTGGAAACACCATATATTTT TRBV30 - - TRBJ1-3
CASSSLYSNQPQHF TGTGCCAGCAGCTCCCTTTATAGCAATCAGCCCCAGCATTTT TRBV7-9 - - TRBJ1-5
CASSLEGQVLGEAFF TGCGCCAGCAGCTTGGAGGGACAGGTTCTGGGGGAAGCTTTCTTT TRBV5-1 - TRBD1 TRBJ1-1
CASSAAGTDSYGYTF TGTGCCAGCAGCGCCGCCGGGACAGACTCCTATGGCTACACCTTC TRBV9 - TRBD1 TRBJ1-2
CASSDEVSGSPLHF TGTGCCAGCAGTGATGAGGTCTCGGGTTCACCCCTCCACTTT TRBV6-4 - - TRBJ1-6
CASSLVAGASYEQYF TGCGCCAGCAGCTTGGTAGCGGGGGCCTCCTACGAGCAGTACTTC TRBV5-1 - TRBD2 TRBJ2-7
CASRKDRSSDGYTF TGTGCCAGCAGAAAGGACAGGTCATCGGACGGCTACACCTTC TRBV6-6 - TRBD1 TRBJ1-2
CASSKTGASYEQYF TGTGCCAGCAGCAAGACAGGGGCATCCTACGAGCAGTACTTC TRBV6-5 - TRBD1 TRBJ2-7
CAISDISTVSNYGYTF TGTGCCATCAGTGACATTTCGACAGTCTCTAACTATGGCTACACCTTC TRBV10-3 once - TRBJ1-2
CASSLATSGGRLGGGNEQFF TGTGCCAGCAGCTTAGCAACTAGCGGGGGTCGTCTCGGGGGTGGCAATGAGCAGTTCTTC TRBV7-2 - TRBD2 TRBJ2-1
CASSVTQGGYTEQYF TGTGCCAGCAGCGTGACCCAGGGAGGGTATACCGAGCAGTACTTC TRBV11-2 - TRBD2 TRBJ2-7
CASTPVGTGDIAFF TGTGCCAGTACTCCTGTGGGGACAGGGGATATAGCTTTCTTT TRBV19 - TRBD1 TRBJ1-1
CASSPRRGPVNQPQHF TGTGCCAGCAGCCCGAGGCGGGGCCCAGTGAATCAGCCCCAGCATTTT TRBV7-8 - - TRBJ1-5
CSVSVDRAEKLFF TGCAGCGTTTCCGTGGACAGGGCGGAAAAACTGTTTTTT TRBV29-1 - TRBD1 TRBJ1-4
CASKRVEGELFF TGTGCCAGCAAGAGGGTGGAGGGGGAGCTGTTTTTT TRBV9 few - TRBJ2-2
CASSLGWRSNQPQHF TGTGCCAGCAGCTTGGGCTGGAGGAGCAATCAGCCCCAGCATTTT TRBV5-8 - - TRBJ1-5